Each of the 32 T cell receptor beta chains below was sequenced from the same sample in a study of blood T cell repertoires in COVID-19. The assay was immunoSEQ multiplex PCR, and TCRdb's table has in-frame clones only and misses some. The sample lists some 20,000 clones; approximately 86% were seen once. Sequencing used peripheral blood. All receptors come from a human donor in a cohort sampled during active COVID-19.

The rearrangement links TRBV9 to TRBJ2-1; D is uncertain. Germline CDR1 and CDR2: SGDLS and YYNGEE. V was shortened by 3 bases and J by 0 bases, with 10 bases between the two germline ends. The length of the CDR3 is 15 residues. The CDR3 is CASSEHESSYNEQFF. The CDR3 bases are TGTGCCAGCAGCGAGCACGAGAGCTCCTACAATGAGCAGTTCTTC.

The J gene is TRBJ1-4, the V gene TRBV27; maybe TRBD1 (5 bases). CDR3 length: 13 amino acids. Germline values: CDR1 MNHEY, CDR2 SMNVEV (reference sequence). V shed 8 bases and J shed 7 bases, with 14 bases lying between them. Here the CDR3 reads CASGRGLVEKLFF. DNA for the CDR3: TGTGCCAGCGGTCGGGGACTTGTTGAAAAACTGTTTTTT.

The chain has TRBV4-2 and TRBJ2-1; D might be TRBD2 (5 bases). The CDR3 spans 16 residues. Trimming stripped 4 bases from V and 0 bases from J, with 13 bases between. Germline CDR1 is LGHNA and CDR2 is YNFKEQ. The CDR3 is CASSRFSGSSYNEQFF. For the CDR3, the DNA is TGTGCCAGCAGCCGCTTCTCGGGGAGCTCCTACAATGAGCAGTTCTTC.

The rearrangement joins TRBV19 to TRBJ2-3; 13 bases line up with TRBD2. CDR1 is LNHDA and CDR2 is SQIVND in the germline V gene (reference sequence). The CDR3 is made up of 17 amino acids. V gave up 5 bases and J gave up 0 bases; unmatched junction bases: 5. The CDR3 is CASSPLGLAGSTDTQYF. The DNA for the CDR3 is TGTGCCAGTAGTCCTCTGGGACTAGCGGGAAGCACAGATACGCAGTATTTT.

The rearrangement links TRBV5-8 to TRBJ1-4; 10 bases are shared with TRBD1. The trim removed 4 bases at V and 8 bases at J, leaving 8 bases unmatched. From germline, CDR1 is SGHTS and CDR2 YDEGEE. The CDR3 spans 15 residues. The CDR3 region has the DNA TGTGCCAGCAGCCGGAGACAGGGGGCTAGCGAAAAACTGTTTTTT. Its protein product is CASSRRQGASEKLFF. The whole variable domain, filled in from reference TRBV5-8 and TRBJ1-4, reads EAGVTQSPTHLIKTRGQQATLRCSPISGHTSVYWYQQALGLGLQFLLWYDEGEERNRGNFPPRFSGRQFPNYSSELNVNALELEDSALYLCASSRRQGASEKLFFGSGTQLSVL.

V gene TRBV14 combines with J gene TRBJ1-4; TRBD1 matches at 9 bases. Germline V gene lookup returns CDR1 SGHDN and CDR2 FVKESK. This CDR3 spans 19 amino acids. The junction had 10 bases not matched to a gene; V was cut back by 2 bases and J by 0 bases. The CDR3 loop is CASSQIETGGVSTNEKLFF. CDR3 nucleotides: TGTGCCAGCAGCCAAATTGAAACAGGGGGCGTTTCAACTAATGAAAAACTGTTTTTT.

The chain uses TRBV19 and TRBJ2-1, with TRBD1 matching 9 bases. Trimming removed 2 bases from V and 6 bases from J; junction bases left unmatched: 8. The CDR3 runs to 16 residues. CDR1 LNHDA and CDR2 SQIVND come from the germline V gene (reference sequence). CDR3 residues: CASSILRDRVGNEQFF. The CDR3 DNA is TGTGCCAGTAGTATACTTCGGGACAGGGTAGGCAATGAGCAGTTCTTC.

The chain has TRBV11-3 and TRBJ2-3, with a possible D match to TRBD2 (5 bases). Germline V gene sequence: CDR1 SGHNT, CDR2 YENEEA. V was pared by 8 bases and J by 0 bases, with 9 bases between. The CDR3 extends over 13 amino acids. In DNA, the CDR3 is TGTGCCAGCTCGCGGGCTAGCACAGATACGCAGTATTTT. Its translation is CASSRASTDTQYF.

V is TRBV4-1 and J is TRBJ2-1; TRBD1 aligns across 7 bases. CDR1 is MGHRA, CDR2 YSYEKL, per germline. The trim removed 1 base at V and 8 bases at J, leaving 11 bases unmatched. CDR3 length: 16 residues. This chain's CDR3 is CASSQVPLQGNYEQFF. The CDR3 nucleotides read TGCGCCAGCAGCCAAGTTCCCCTACAGGGGAATTATGAGCAGTTCTTC.

The rearrangement uses TRBV19 and TRBJ2-1, with a possible D match to TRBD1 (7 bases). Germline values: CDR1 LNHDA, CDR2 SQIVND (reference sequence). The CDR3 length is 16 residues. The V gene lost 3 bases and the J gene lost 5 bases, with 17 bases spanning the gap. The CDR3 region has the DNA TGTGCCAGTAGTATCGGAGGGGGCGGGTCACACAATGAGCAGTTCTTC. This gives the protein CASSIGGGGSHNEQFF.

This chain joins TRBV7-3 and TRBJ2-2; D uncertain. The CDR3 runs 13 residues. Germline CDR1 reads SGHTA; CDR2 reads FQGTGA. Trimming pared 4 bases from V and 4 bases from J, leaving 7 bases between. The CDR3 loop reads CASSSFGTGELFF. DNA for the CDR3: TGTGCCAGCAGCTCCTTCGGCACCGGGGAGCTGTTTTTT.

The chain carries TRBV9 and TRBJ2-7, with 9 bases lining up with TRBD1. This CDR3 is 15 amino acids long. V trimming: 0 bases; J trimming: 6 bases; junction bases outside the gene matches: 7. Germline CDR1 is SGDLS and CDR2 is YYNGEE. The CDR3 region has the DNA TGTGCCAGCAGCGTAGGAGGGGGGGGACAGGGCGAGCAGTACTTC. Protein product: CASSVGGGGQGEQYF.

This clone was seen a few times. This rearrangement joins TRBV5-5 to TRBJ2-7; perhaps TRBD1 as D (6 bases). V was cut by 6 bases and J by 0 bases, with 16 bases left in between. Germline V gene lookup returns CDR1 SGHKS and CDR2 YYEKEE (reference sequence). The CDR3 totals 15 residues. The CDR3 spells CASNPTGLISYEQYF. The CDR3 nucleotides are TGTGCCAGCAACCCGACAGGATTAATCTCCTACGAGCAGTACTTC.

V is TRBV6-5 and J is TRBJ2-2; perhaps TRBD2 as D (5 bases). Germline V CDR1 and CDR2: MNHEY, SVGAGI. The CDR3 contains 14 residues. V lost 6 bases, J lost 2 bases, and 10 bases lay in between. The CDR3 nucleotides read TGTGCCAGCAGCCCGGGGTTAAACACCGGGGAGCTGTTTTTT. This translates into CASSPGLNTGELFF.

V gene TRBV19 combines with J gene TRBJ1-5; 9 nucleotides agree with TRBD1. V trimming: 3 bases; J trimming: 4 bases; junction bases outside the gene matches: 4. The CDR3 extends over 15 amino acids. CDR1 and CDR2 from the germline V gene are LNHDA and SQIVND (reference sequence). The CDR3 spells CASSIPGQGNQPQHF. The DNA for the CDR3 is TGTGCCAGTAGTATTCCGGGACAGGGTAATCAGCCCCAGCATTTT. The whole variable domain, filled in from reference TRBV19 and TRBJ1-5, reads DGGITQSPKYLFRKEGQNVTLSCEQNLNHDAMYWYRQDPGQGLRLIYYSQIVNDFQKGDIAEGYSVSREKKESFPLTVTSAQKNPTAFYLCASSIPGQGNQPQHFGDGTRLSIL.

V usage is TRBV15 and J usage is TRBJ1-2, with 8 positions matching TRBD1. Germline V lookup: CDR1 LNHNV, CDR2 YYDKDF (reference sequence). The CDR3 is made up of 17 amino acids. V trimming: 3 bases; J trimming: 4 bases; junction bases outside the gene matches: 13. The CDR3 DNA reads as TGTGCCACCAGCAGGAGACATGGACAGGGAACACCCTATGGCTACACCTTC. This translates into CATSRRHGQGTPYGYTF. Full variable domain (outside the CDR3, taken from reference TRBV15 and TRBJ1-2): DAMVIQNPRYQVTQFGKPVTLSCSQTLNHNVMYWYQQKSSQAPKLLFHYYDKDFNNEADTPDNFQSRRPNTSFCFLDIRSPGLGDTAMYLCATSRRHGQGTPYGYTFGSGTRLTVV.

CDR3 sequence: CASSPRKGGGEQFF. CDR3 DNA: TGTGCCAGCTCACCGCGGAAGGGCGGGGGTGAGCAGTTCTTC. The genes are TRBV18 and TRBJ2-1; TRBD2 aligns across 7 bases. V shed 3 bases, J shed 9 bases, and the junction held 8 bases outside the gene matches. CDR3 size: 14 residues. Per the germline V gene, CDR1 is KGHSH and CDR2 is LQKENI. The complete variable domain, with remaining parts taken from reference TRBV18 and TRBJ2-1, reads NAGVMQNPRHLVRRRGQEARLRCSPMKGHSHVYWYRQLPEEGLKFMVYLQKENIIDESGMPKERFSAEFPKEGPSILRIQQVVRGDSAAYFCASSPRKGGGEQFFGPGTRLTVL.

This clone was detected once. This chain connects TRBV7-2 to TRBJ2-3; the match to TRBD1 covers 7 bases. Losses at the gene ends were 3 bases for V and 1 base for J; bases not matched to a gene: 7. CDR3 length: 16 residues. In germline, CDR1 is SGHTA, CDR2 FQGNSA. Here the CDR3 reads CASSFDRDSRTDTQYF. DNA for the CDR3: TGTGCCAGCAGCTTCGACCGGGACAGTCGCACAGATACGCAGTATTTT.

The chain joins TRBV5-1 to TRBJ2-3; TRBD2 matches 8 bases. The germline gives CDR1 SGHRS, CDR2 YFSETQ. V was clipped by 4 bases and J by 5 bases; unmatched bases: 9. This CDR3 comprises 15 residues. The CDR3 DNA follows: TGCGCCAGCAGCGGAGCCAGCGGGAGTGGAGATACGCAGTATTTT. Translation gives CASSGASGSGDTQYF.

This chain connects TRBV6-5 to TRBJ2-3, with TRBD2 matching over 8 bases. The V gene end was trimmed by 10 bases and the J gene end by 0 bases; junction bases not matched to a gene: 9. This CDR3 is 15 amino acids long. Germline V gives CDR1 MNHEY, CDR2 SVGAGI. The CDR3, as DNA: TGTGCCATTGCGGGAGGACCCTTAAGCACAGATACGCAGTATTTT. This sequence encodes CAIAGGPLSTDTQYF.

V and J are TRBV4-1 and TRBJ2-2; 13 bases agree with TRBD2. Germline CDR1 is MGHRA and CDR2 is YSYEKL. With 2 bases clipped from V and 3 bases from J, the junction kept 3 bases outside the gene matches. The CDR3 length is 17 residues. CDR3 in amino acids: CASSQTSGRADTGELFF. The CDR3 region has the DNA TGCGCCAGCAGCCAAACTAGCGGGAGGGCCGACACCGGGGAGCTGTTTTTT.

Written as DNA, the CDR3 is TGCGCCAGCAGCTACGGGACTAGCGGGGGAGAGCAGTTCTTC. Its protein product is CASSYGTSGGEQFF. V is TRBV5-1 and J is TRBJ2-1, with 14 bases lining up with TRBD2. There are 14 residues in the CDR3. Per germline, CDR1 SGHRS and CDR2 YFSETQ. The ends lost 3 bases at V and 10 bases at J; junction bases unmatched: 3. Filled out from reference TRBV5-1 and TRBJ2-1, the complete variable domain reads KAGVTQTPRYLIKTRGQQVTLSCSPISGHRSVSWYQQTPGQGLQFLFEYFSETQRNKGNFPGRFSGRQFSNSRSEMNVSTLELGDSALYLCASSYGTSGGEQFFGPGTRLTVL.

The chain links TRBV7-3 to TRBJ2-2, with 11 bases fitting TRBD2. CDR1 SGHTA and CDR2 FQGTGA come from the germline V gene. This CDR3 contains 17 residues. The junction had 2 bases not matched to a gene; V was cut back by 0 bases and J by 2 bases. This chain's CDR3 is CASSLTTSGSNTGELFF. Written as DNA, the CDR3 is TGTGCCAGCAGCTTAACTACTAGCGGGAGTAACACCGGGGAGCTGTTTTTT.

The CDR3 loop is CASGEMNTEAFF. The CDR3 DNA reads as TGTGCCAGCGGAGAAATGAACACTGAAGCTTTCTTT. The chain couples TRBV7-8 to TRBJ1-1; D remains unclear. V gave up 8 bases and J gave up 0 bases, with 7 bases separating them. The CDR3 contains 12 residues. Germline CDR1 reads SGHVS; CDR2 reads FQNEAQ.

V and J are TRBV3-1 (or the pseudogene TRBV3-2) and TRBJ1-1; D is unresolved. This CDR3 region has 13 residues. Germline CDR1 and CDR2: LGHDT and YNNKEL (reference sequence). Trimming cost V 6 bases and J 4 bases, with 12 bases left between them. The CDR3 region has the DNA TGTGCCAGCAGTTCGAGCCCGCTCACTGAAGCTTTCTTT. Its protein is CASSSSPLTEAFF.

V gene TRBV25-1 combines with J gene TRBJ2-2; TRBD2 is a possible D gene (5 bases). The CDR3 has 15 residues. Trimming cost V 7 bases and J 0 bases, with 12 bases left between them. Looked up from germline, CDR1 is MGHDK and CDR2 is SYGVNS. The CDR3 coding sequence is TGTGCCAGCACTCGGAGCGGAACGAACACCGGGGAGCTGTTTTTT. Amino acid sequence: CASTRSGTNTGELFF.

V and J are TRBV18 and TRBJ2-1; a weak D match, TRBD2 (5 bases). CDR1 is KGHSH, CDR2 LQKENI, per germline. V lost 2 bases, J lost 6 bases, and 17 bases lay in between. The CDR3 contains 16 residues. The CDR3 DNA follows: TGTGCCAGCTCACCAGGGAGAGGCCCTAAGGCCAATGAGCAGTTCTTC. This gives the protein CASSPGRGPKANEQFF.

This chain connects TRBV10-3 to TRBJ2-7, with 8 bases fitting TRBD2. With V trimmed by 11 bases and J by 6 bases, 9 bases remained unmatched. The CDR3 sequence is 12 residues long. In germline, CDR1 is ENHRY, CDR2 SYGVKD. The CDR3 bases are TGTGCCGCAGAAAGCGGGAGTGGCGAGCAGTACTTC. The encoded protein is CAAESGSGEQYF.

The V gene is TRBV3-1 (or the pseudogene TRBV3-2), the J gene TRBJ2-2; 7 bases line up with TRBD1. This CDR3 is built from 18 residues. Germline V lookup: CDR1 LGHDT, CDR2 YNNKEL (reference sequence). V lost 0 bases to trimming and J lost 6 bases; unmatched junction nucleotides: 13. CDR3 bases: TGTGCCAGCAGCCAAGATCTTACGACAGGGTGGCGTGCCGGGGAGCTGTTTTTT. Protein: CASSQDLTTGWRAGELFF.

This chain joins TRBV5-1 and TRBJ2-3; TRBD2 agrees at 10 bases. The CDR3 sequence is 15 residues long. Germline V lookup: CDR1 SGHRS, CDR2 YFSETQ. V dropped 3 bases and J dropped 2; count of bases not matched to a gene: 3. The CDR3 nucleotides are TGCGCCAGCAGCTCGGGACTAGCGAACACAGATACGCAGTATTTT. This translates into CASSSGLANTDTQYF.

The DNA for the CDR3 is TGCAGCGTTGAAGGGAGGGAGGCCTACGAGCAGTACTTC. It codes for CSVEGREAYEQYF. The rearrangement uses TRBV29-1 and TRBJ2-7, with D possibly matching TRBD2 (6 bases). Trimming pared 1 base from V and 2 bases from J, leaving 9 bases between. The CDR3 extends over 13 amino acids. CDR1 SQVTM and CDR2 ANQGSEA come from the germline V gene.

The rearrangement uses TRBV5-4 and TRBJ1-1, with 10 bases lining up with TRBD1. CDR1 and CDR2 from the germline V gene are SGHNT and YYREEE (reference sequence). The J segment lost 1 base and the V segment lost 2 bases, leaving 5 bases of the junction unmatched. This CDR3 is built from 16 residues. In nucleotides, the CDR3 is TGTGCCAGCAGCTTAGGACAGGGGGGGAGGAACACTGAAGCTTTCTTT. Amino acids: CASSLGQGGRNTEAFF.